This T cell receptor beta chain was captured by sequencing in a study of T-cell memory formation after mild COVID-19. Study-wide results and limits: Later expanders leaned CD4+, whereas day 15 to 85 contracting clones were balanced CD4/CD8. Contracting clones localized mainly to CM and EM when CD4+ and mainly to EMRA when CD8+.

MiXCR, run by TCRdb on the 5' RACE reads, gives a single entry per CDR3 protein. The data show approximately 82,000 distinct CDR3 sequences, with roughly 13% seen just once and around 41% held by the top ten. This clonotype was seen only a few times. Its antigen is still unknown. Sequenced material: PBMCs or a T cell subset sorted from them (not recorded which). This clonotype was obtained from a man aged 18 to 30 who had mild COVID-19 (a few samples of this study predate the infection). Cell type and time point are not known.

The CDR3 DNA reads as TGTGCCAGCAGTACAGGGTTAAACACCGGGGAGCTGTTTTTT. Its translation is CASSTGLNTGELFF. The chain is built from TRBV12-3 or TRBV12-4 and TRBJ2-2, with D perhaps matching TRBD1 (6 bases). The CDR3 spans 14 residues. V lost 5 bases to trimming and J lost 2 bases, with 9 bases between them.